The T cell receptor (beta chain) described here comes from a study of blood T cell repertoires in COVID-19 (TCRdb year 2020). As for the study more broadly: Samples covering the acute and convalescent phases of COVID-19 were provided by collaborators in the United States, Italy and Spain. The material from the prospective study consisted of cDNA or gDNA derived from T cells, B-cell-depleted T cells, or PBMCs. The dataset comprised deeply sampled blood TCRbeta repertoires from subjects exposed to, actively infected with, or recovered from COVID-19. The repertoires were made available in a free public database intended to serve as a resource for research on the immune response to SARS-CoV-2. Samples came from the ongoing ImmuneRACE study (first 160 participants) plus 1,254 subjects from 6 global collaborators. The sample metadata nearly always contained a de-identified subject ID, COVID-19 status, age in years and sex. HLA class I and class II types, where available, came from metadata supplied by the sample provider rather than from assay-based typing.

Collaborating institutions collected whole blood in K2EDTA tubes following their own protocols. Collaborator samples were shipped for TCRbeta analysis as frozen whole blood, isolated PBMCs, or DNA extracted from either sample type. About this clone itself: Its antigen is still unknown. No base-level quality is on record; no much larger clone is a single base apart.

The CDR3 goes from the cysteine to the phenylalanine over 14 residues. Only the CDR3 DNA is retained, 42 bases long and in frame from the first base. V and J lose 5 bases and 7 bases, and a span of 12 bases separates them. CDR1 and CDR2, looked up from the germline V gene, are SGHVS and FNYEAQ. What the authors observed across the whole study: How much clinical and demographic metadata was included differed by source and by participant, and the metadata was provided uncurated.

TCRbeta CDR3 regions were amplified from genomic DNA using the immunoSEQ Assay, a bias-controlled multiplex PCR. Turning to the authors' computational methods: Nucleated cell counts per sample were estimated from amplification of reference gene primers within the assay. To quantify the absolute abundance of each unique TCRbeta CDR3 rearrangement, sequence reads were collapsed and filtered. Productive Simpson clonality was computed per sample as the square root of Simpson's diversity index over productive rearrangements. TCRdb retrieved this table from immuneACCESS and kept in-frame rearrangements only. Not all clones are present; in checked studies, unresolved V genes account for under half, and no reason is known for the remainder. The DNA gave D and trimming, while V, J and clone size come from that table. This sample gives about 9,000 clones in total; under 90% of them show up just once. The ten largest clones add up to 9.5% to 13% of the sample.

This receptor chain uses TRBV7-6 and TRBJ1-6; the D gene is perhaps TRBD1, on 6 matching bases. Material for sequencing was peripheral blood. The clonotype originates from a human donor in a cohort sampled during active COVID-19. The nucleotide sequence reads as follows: TGTGCCAGCAGCCCCCCGGACAGAAATTCACCCCTCCACTTT. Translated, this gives CASSPPDRNSPLHF. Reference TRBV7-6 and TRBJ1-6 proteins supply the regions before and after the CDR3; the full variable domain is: GAGVSQSPRYKVTKRGQDVALRCDPISGHVSLYWYRQALGQGPEFLTYFNYEAQQDKSGLPNDRFSAERPEGSISTLTIQRTEQRDSAMYRCASSPPDRNSPLHFGNGTRLTVT.